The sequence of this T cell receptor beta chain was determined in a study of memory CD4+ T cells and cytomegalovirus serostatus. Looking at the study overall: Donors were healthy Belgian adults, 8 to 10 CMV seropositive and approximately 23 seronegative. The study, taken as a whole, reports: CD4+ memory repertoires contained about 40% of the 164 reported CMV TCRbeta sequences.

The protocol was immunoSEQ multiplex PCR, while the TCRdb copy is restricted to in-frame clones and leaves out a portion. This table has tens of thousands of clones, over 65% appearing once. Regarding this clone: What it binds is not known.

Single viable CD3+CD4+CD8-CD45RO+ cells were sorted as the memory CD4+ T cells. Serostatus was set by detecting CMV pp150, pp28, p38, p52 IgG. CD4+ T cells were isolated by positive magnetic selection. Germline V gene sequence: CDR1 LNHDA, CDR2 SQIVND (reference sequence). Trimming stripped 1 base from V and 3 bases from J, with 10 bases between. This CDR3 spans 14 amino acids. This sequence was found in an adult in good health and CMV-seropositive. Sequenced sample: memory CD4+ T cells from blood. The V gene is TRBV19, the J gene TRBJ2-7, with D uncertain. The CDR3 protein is CASSIGLGFYEQYF. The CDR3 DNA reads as TGTGCCAGTAGTATAGGCCTGGGCTTCTACGAGCAGTACTTC.